Below, one T cell receptor beta chain is given with its context. Its matching antigen is unknown. The donors were members of the validation cohort comprising roughly 130 subjects, separate from the approximately 670-subject first cohort. This sample stems from a study of cytomegalovirus exposure and HLA in healthy donors. Study-level points and caveats: High specificity and sensitivity for cytomegalovirus status were reported for the classifier.

The CDR3 loop spans 14 amino acids. The germline V and J ends were trimmed by 5 bases and 6 bases, with 13 bases remaining between them. Looked up from germline, CDR1 is MNHNS and CDR2 is SASEGT. Assay: immunoSEQ multiplex PCR; the TCRdb copy retains only in-frame clones and omits some. The sample has under 200,000 clones; under 90% are singletons. The V call is TRBV6-1, the J call TRBJ1-4; perhaps TRBD1 as D (5 bases). The sequenced sample was PBMCs. The receptor was isolated from a man aged 18 to 30 in good health and CMV-seropositive. Here the CDR3 reads CASSSQGRDEKLFF. Written as DNA, the CDR3 is TGTGCCAGCAGTTCCCAGGGAAGGGATGAAAAACTGTTTTTT.